Shown below are 4 T cell receptor beta chains from a single sample sequenced in a study of blood T cell repertoires in COVID-19. Measured with immunoSEQ multiplex PCR; TCRdb has only the in-frame clones, and not every one. The sample consists of approximately 100,000 clones, 81% of them appearing once. Source material: peripheral blood. These receptors all stem from a man aged 60 to 75 with acute or convalescent COVID-19.

The CDR3 nucleotides are TGTGCCACCAGCATGGGGGGTTTATCAGAGACCCAGTACTTC. Translation: CATSMGGLSETQYF. The chain links TRBV15 to TRBJ2-5; the D gene is possibly TRBD2 (6 bases). Between the trimmed V and J ends, which lost 4 bases and 4 bases, there was a span of 13 bases. CDR3 length equals 14 residues. The germline V gene encodes CDR1 LNHNV and CDR2 YYDKDF (reference sequence).

The V gene is TRBV11-2, the J gene TRBJ2-1; 7 bases match TRBD2. Germline V gives CDR1 SGHAT, CDR2 FQNNGV. The V and J ends lost 6 bases and 2 bases, in that order; junction bases with no gene match: 1. The CDR3 sequence is 13 residues long. CDR3: CASRRGTYNEQFF. The CDR3 DNA reads as TGTGCCAGCAGGCGGGGGACCTACAATGAGCAGTTCTTC.

This clone is medium-sized by share. CDR3 region: CASSLWEIKDRADEKLFF. The CDR3 nucleotides read TGTGCCAGCAGTTTATGGGAGATAAAAGACAGGGCGGATGAAAAACTGTTTTTT. The V call is TRBV28, the J call TRBJ1-4; TRBD1 agrees at 7 bases. CDR3 length: 18 residues. Trimming took 0 bases from V and 6 from J; bases not matched to a gene: 13. Germline V gene data show CDR1 as MDHEN and CDR2 as SYDVKM.

This clone is a singleton in its sample. The J gene is TRBJ2-3, the V gene TRBV9, with 9 bases identical to TRBD2. The V gene's germline CDR1 is SGDLS and CDR2 YYNGEE. CDR3 size: 16 residues. V was clipped by 2 bases and J by 9 bases; unmatched bases: 13. Here the CDR3 DNA reads TGTGCCAGCAGCGTGAACCCCACGACTAGCGGCCCCACGCAGTATTTT. This gives the protein CASSVNPTTSGPTQYF.